These T cell receptor beta chains were read from a single sample in a study of shared T cell receptors in the human thymus. Sequencing used immunoSEQ multiplex PCR; TCRdb keeps in-frame clones, though not all of them. The table has under 700,000 clones, approximately 80% seen once. The data were also submitted as part of a second study, on human thymus T cells.

The sample was thymocytes. The receptors originated from a boy under two years old with a congenital heart defect. The CDR3 runs from the conserved cysteine through the conserved F or W. The order of the fields is CDR3 DNA, CDR3 protein, J gene, V gene, clone size, D gene. D genes are given only for firm matches. Size is omitted from some rows. Given values are once, few, many or a class for expanded clones.

TGTGCCAGCTGGGACAAGCAAGAGACCCAGTACTTC | CASWDKQETQYF | TRBJ2-5 | TRBV6-5 | - | -
TGTGCCAGCAGCCCGGAGGGACTAGCCCACACCGGGGAGCTGTTTTTT | CASSPEGLAHTGELFF | TRBJ2-2 | TRBV7-9 | - | TRBD2
TGTGCCAGCAGTGTATCGAAGGAGGAGCAGTACTTC | CASSVSKEEQYF | TRBJ2-7 | TRBV6-1 | - | -
TGTGCCAGCCAAACAGCGGGGTACAATGAGCAGTTCTTC | CASQTAGYNEQFF | TRBJ2-1 | TRBV25-1 | - | TRBD2
TGCGCCAGCCAACTGGGACAGGGGGACTCTGGGGCCAACGTCCTGACTTTC | CASQLGQGDSGANVLTF | TRBJ2-6 | TRBV23-1 | few | TRBD1
TGTGCCAGAAGCCTGCTAGCGGGAGGGCCTAAAGATACGCAGTATTTT | CARSLLAGGPKDTQYF | TRBJ2-3 | TRBV5-3 | - | TRBD2
TGTGCCAGCACTCCTAAGGGTCAGGGGAGGGCCTCCTACGAGCAGTACTTC | CASTPKGQGRASYEQYF | TRBJ2-7 | TRBV28 | - | -
TGTGCCAGCAGTTTATCCCAACCGAGACAGGGGACGTTCTACGAGCAGTACTTC | CASSLSQPRQGTFYEQYF | TRBJ2-7 | TRBV27 | - | TRBD1
TGTGCCAGCAGTGAATTTCATGCTAGCGCCCAAGAGACCCAGTACTTC | CASSEFHASAQETQYF | TRBJ2-5 | TRBV25-1 | few | -
TGTGCCTGGAGCGGACAGAGCTATGGCTACACCTTC | CAWSGQSYGYTF | TRBJ1-2 | TRBV30 | - | -
TGTGCCAGCAGGGGGAGTCGGGTAACTCAAGAGACCCAGTACTTC | CASRGSRVTQETQYF | TRBJ2-5 | TRBV25-1 | - | -
TGCAGCGTTGACGTCTCGAGCACTGAAGCTTTCTTT | CSVDVSSTEAFF | TRBJ1-1 | TRBV29-1 | - | -
TGTGCCAGCAGCAAAGCCGATAGGAACACTGAAGCTTTCTTT | CASSKADRNTEAFF | TRBJ1-1 | TRBV21-1 | - | -